This T cell receptor (beta chain) was profiled in a study of blood T cell repertoires in COVID-19. Study as a whole: COVID-19 samples collected from the United States, Italy and Spain covered acute and convalescent phases.

The authors' processing: Reference gene primers were amplified, and this amplification served to estimate nucleated cell counts. Produced via immunoSEQ multiplex PCR; TCRdb's table is partial and in-frame only. Clonal size and the V and J genes are those of that table, whereas D and trimming came from the DNA. The sample lists 300,000 to 400,000 clones; more than 90% were seen once. This CDR3 is 15 amino acids long. V was clipped by 1 base and J by 8 bases, with 17 bases between them. The germline CDR1 and CDR2 sequences are LNHDA and SQIVND (reference sequence). Everyone who took part was 18 to 89 years old, and they came from 24 US areas. Two consecutive negative NP/OP PCR tests, clearance, or resolved symptoms defined Cohort 3 recovery.

This receptor was taken from a man in his 60s who had recovered from COVID-19. The V gene is TRBV19, the J gene TRBJ1-2; tentatively, D is TRBD1 (5 bases). Sequencing was done on a sample of PBMCs or T cells enriched from blood (not recorded which). The CDR3 DNA follows: TGTGCCAGTAGTATAGTCCCGGCGGCAGGGAAGGGCTACACCTTC. Its translation is CASSIVPAAGKGYTF. The variable domain in full, completed from reference TRBV19 and TRBJ1-2, reads DGGITQSPKYLFRKEGQNVTLSCEQNLNHDAMYWYRQDPGQGLRLIYYSQIVNDFQKGDIAEGYSVSREKKESFPLTVTSAQKNPTAFYLCASSIVPAAGKGYTFGSGTRLTVV.